These T cell receptor beta chains were read from a single sample in a study of human T cells and chemical hapten exposure. TCRdb re-called the reads through MiXCR, storing one row per CDR3 protein. The table includes about 120,000 distinct CDR3 sequences, over 6.5% detected once. Material for sequencing was whole blood. Receptors originate from a human donor in good health. Some clones in this sample may be carry-over from other donors' samples. Each CDR3 is given with its conserved first and last residue. D genes are given only for firm matches. Only part of the rows carry a size: once, few, many, or a class if the clone is expanded.

>TRBV29-1|TRBD1|TRBJ2-1|few
TGCAGCGTAAATCCCCTCGCCAGGGGGCATAACAATGAGCAGTTCTTC
CSVNPLARGHNNEQFF
>TRBV3-1|-|TRBJ1-6|-
TGTGCCAGCAGCCAAAACCCCATGCAAGTTATCCTGGGGGCCCTCCACTTT
CASSQNPMQVILGALHF
>TRBV11-2|-|TRBJ2-1|many
TGTGCCAGCAGCTTAGGGACAAGGCAGTTCTTC
CASSLGTRQFF
>TRBV4-1|TRBD2|TRBJ2-7|few
TGCGCCAGCAGCCAAGGGCGTAGCGGGGCATCCGAGCAGTACTTC
CASSQGRSGASEQYF
>TRBV12-3/TRBV12-4|-|TRBJ2-7|few
TGTGCCAGCAGTCTGCAGGGGTCTCCCTACGAGCAGTACTTC
CASSLQGSPYEQYF
>TRBV12-3/TRBV12-4|TRBD1|TRBJ1-4|-
TGTGCCAGCAGTCTCCGACAGGGGCAACTGTTTTTT
CASSLRQGQLFF
>TRBV12-5|TRBD1|TRBJ1-5|-
TGTGCTAGTGGTCCCGGGACAGGGGGTTTTCAGCCCCAGCATTTT
CASGPGTGGFQPQHF
>TRBV29-1|-|TRBJ2-5|few
TGCAGCGTTGAGGAAGGGGGGGCCACAGGAGGCCAGTACTTC
CSVEEGGATGGQYF
>TRBV7-2|-|TRBJ2-3|few
TGTGCCAGCAGCGCGCGGCGGCACGATACGCAGTATTTT
CASSARRHDTQYF
>TRBV3-1|-|TRBJ2-7|many
TGTGCCAGCAGCCAAGTCGGGACGACCCCCTACGAGCAGTACTTC
CASSQVGTTPYEQYF
>TRBV19|-|TRBJ1-5|few
TGTGCCAGTAAATCTGTTAATAGCAATCAGCCCCAGCATTTT
CASKSVNSNQPQHF
>TRBV7-2|-|TRBJ2-4|few
TGTGCCAGCAGCTTAGCACCACAAAACATTCAGTACTTC
CASSLAPQNIQYF
>TRBV20-1|-|TRBJ2-3|-
TGCAGTGCCCGAAGGAGGGGCACAGATACGCAGTATTTT
CSARRRGTDTQYF
>TRBV5-5|-|TRBJ1-5|many
TGTGCCAGCAGCTTGGGCCCCTACAGTACTTGGCCCCAGCATTTT
CASSLGPYSTWPQHF
>TRBV28|TRBD1|TRBJ2-1|few
TGTGCCAGCAGTTGGGGACAGGCCTACAATGAGCAGTTCTTC
CASSWGQAYNEQFF
>TRBV27|TRBD2|TRBJ2-1|few
TGTGCCAGCAGCCCCGATCCTCGATCGGGGGGATTTTCCTACAATGAGCAGTTCTTC
CASSPDPRSGGFSYNEQFF
>TRBV7-2|TRBD1|TRBJ1-1|-
TGTGCCAGCAGCCCCGACAGGGCTTCTGGGAAAGCTTTCTTT
CASSPDRASGKAFF
>TRBV5-5|TRBD1|TRBJ1-5|-
TGTGCCAGCAGACAGGGGACAGGGGATCAGCCCCAGCATTTT
CASRQGTGDQPQHF
>TRBV5-1|-|TRBJ2-3|medium-sized
TGCGCCAGCAGCTTGGACCAGCGGGATACGCAGTATTTT
CASSLDQRDTQYF
>TRBV7-9|-|TRBJ2-6|many
TGTGCCAGCAGCCCCCCCTCGCGGGCCAACGTCCTGACTTTC
CASSPPSRANVLTF
>TRBV7-9|TRBD2|TRBJ2-3|many
TGTGCCAGCAGCTCTAGCGGAGATTCAGATACGCAGTATTTT
CASSSSGDSDTQYF
>TRBV19|-|TRBJ1-5|few
TGTGCCAGTAGTATGGTGTGGGGTCAGCCCCAGCATTTT
CASSMVWGQPQHF
>TRBV7-2|-|TRBJ1-4|-
TGTGCCAGCAGCACGGGACGAAGCAATGAAAAACTGTTTTTT
CASSTGRSNEKLFF
>TRBV28|-|TRBJ2-5|-
TGTGCCAGCACCGCTGTAGGGTCCCAGTACTTC
CASTAVGSQYF
>TRBV12-3/TRBV12-4|-|TRBJ2-5|-
TGTGCCAGCAGTTTAGGTTTTACGGAAGAGACCCAGTACTTC
CASSLGFTEETQYF
>TRBV7-9|-|TRBJ1-5|-
TGTGCCAGCAGCTCGGAATTGGGGAGCAATCAGCCCCAGCATTTT
CASSSELGSNQPQHF
>TRBV6-6|TRBD1|TRBJ2-3|few
TGTGCCAGCAGTTCTCGGACAGGGAGGACGAGAGATACGCAGTATTTT
CASSSRTGRTRDTQYF
>TRBV20-1|TRBD2|TRBJ2-3|-
TGCAGTGCCGCGAGGGCCCGGGCGGGAGTTCGTGTTACAGATACGCAGTATTTT
CSAARARAGVRVTDTQYF
>TRBV27|TRBD1|TRBJ1-6|-
TGTGCCAGCAGTTCTCGTCAGGGGGCATATAATTCACCCCTCCACTTT
CASSSRQGAYNSPLHF
>TRBV7-9|-|TRBJ2-6|-
TGTGCCAGCAGCTTAATCCCTTGGAGTTCTGGGGCCAACGTCCTGACTTTC
CASSLIPWSSGANVLTF
>TRBV5-1|TRBD2|TRBJ2-3|few
TGCGCCAGCAGCCCCAGTAGGGCTAGCGGAGGGAACACAGATACGCAGTATTTT
CASSPSRASGGNTDTQYF
>TRBV5-1|-|TRBJ1-2|many
TGCGCCAGTCTACCTACGGGGGGTGTTTATGGCTACACCTTC
CASLPTGGVYGYTF
>TRBV18|-|TRBJ2-2|-
TGTGCCAGCTCACCACTGCAGGGGAACACCGGGGAGCTGTTTTTT
CASSPLQGNTGELFF
>TRBV6-1|-|TRBJ2-5|-
TGTGCCAGCAGTGAGCCGGGACGGAGAGAGACCCAGTACTTC
CASSEPGRRETQYF
>TRBV14|TRBD2|TRBJ2-7|few
TGTGCCAGCAGCCAAGATGGACTAGCGCCTTCCTACGAGCAGTACTTC
CASSQDGLAPSYEQYF
>TRBV20-1|-|TRBJ2-7|few
TGCAGTGCTAGAGAGGGGGCCCGCTCCTACGAGCAGTACTTC
CSAREGARSYEQYF
>TRBV12-3/TRBV12-4|-|TRBJ2-7|few
TGTGCCAGCAGTTTTTTGGGTTACGAGCAGTACTTC
CASSFLGYEQYF